This T cell receptor (beta chain) is drawn from a study of OX40 agonist ivuxolimab in advanced cancers. Background for the entire study: Ivuxolimab, which targeted the costimulatory receptor OX40 (CD134), was an agonistic, fully human IgG2 monoclonal antibody. Intravenous ivuxolimab was administered to patients every 2 weeks at six dose levels: 0.01, 0.1, 0.3, 1.5, 3 and 10 mg/kg. Of the roughly 53 patients in dose escalation, 19 had hepatocellular carcinoma, approximately 15 had melanoma, 9 had renal cell carcinoma and 9 had head and neck cancer. In the dose-escalation cohort, around four fifths of patients were male, and the mean age was approximately 60 years with a range of roughly 20 to 80. Patients were allowed to have had prior anti-PD-1, anti-PD-L1 or anti-CTLA-4 therapy, and approximately 37% of the dose-escalation patients had been treated with checkpoint inhibitors. Three dose-escalation patients achieved partial responses, one with hepatocellular carcinoma and two with cutaneous melanoma. Peripheral TCRbeta sequencing aimed to test whether ivuxolimab altered TCR sequence diversity and caused clonal T-cell expansion. The paper reports the monotherapy dose-escalation portion (N ≈ 50 patients) of the phase I ivuxolimab trial. General findings and caveats noted by the study authors: In partial responders in the 0.1-3.0 mg/kg groups, normalized peripheral clonal expansion was found to be among the lowest, especially among CD8+ T cells. Antigen specificity was not determined for the clonally expanded peripheral T cells. At doses of 0.1 to 3.0 mg/kg, clonal expansion of both CD4+ and CD8+ T cells in blood was seen between baseline and week 6. On average, CD8+ T cells showed more expanded clones than CD4+ T cells after ivuxolimab. Low levels of normalized T-cell clonal expansion were also seen in some patients who did not respond.

To sequence the TCRbeta CDR3 region, genomic DNA was isolated from the sorted cells. The immunoSEQ Assay was used for sequencing of TCRbeta CDR3 regions. TCRdb took this table from immuneACCESS and kept in-frame rearrangements with V and J called. Such tables lack part of the clones; where checked against another copy, unresolved V genes explain under half of the gap, and the rest is unexplained. The sample table contains roughly 71,000 clones; only one count was recorded for around 84% of them. Around 1.5% of the sample comes from the top ten. Concerning this clone: What antigen it recognizes has not been identified. Qualities for individual bases were not recorded, and no much larger clone is one base off.

A distance of 17 bases separates the germline ends of V and J, which lose 2 bases and 3 bases respectively. From the cysteine up to the phenylalanine, the CDR3 has a length of 15 residues. This entry keeps only the CDR3 DNA: 45 bases, framed from base 1. The germline V gene (reference sequence) provides CDR1 GTSNPN and CDR2 SVGIG. Patients with autoimmune disease history or receiving systemic immunosuppression were excluded from the trial. Peripheral blood for TCR sequencing was drawn from every dose cohort at baseline, at cycle 4 day 1 and at cycle 7 day 1. The samples were drawn from a first-in-human, open-label, multicenter phase I dose-escalation trial of ivuxolimab. Adults with locally advanced or metastatic head and neck squamous cell, hepatocellular, melanoma or renal cell carcinoma were enrolled in the trial. Before TCR sequencing, CD4+ T cells and CD8+ T cells were sorted from peripheral blood as separate populations.

The specimen comprised CD4+ or CD8+ T cells sorted from blood, sampled in a trial of the OX40 agonist ivuxolimab. This clonotype was sampled from an adult with an advanced solid tumor such as melanoma, head and neck, liver or kidney cancer. The chain employs TRBV30 and TRBJ2-7; a tentative D call is TRBD2 (5 bases match). The CDR3 amino acid sequence is: CAWSPGVGRGYEQYF. The DNA reads TGTGCCTGGAGTCCCGGGGTAGGGCGAGGCTACGAGCAGTACTTC.